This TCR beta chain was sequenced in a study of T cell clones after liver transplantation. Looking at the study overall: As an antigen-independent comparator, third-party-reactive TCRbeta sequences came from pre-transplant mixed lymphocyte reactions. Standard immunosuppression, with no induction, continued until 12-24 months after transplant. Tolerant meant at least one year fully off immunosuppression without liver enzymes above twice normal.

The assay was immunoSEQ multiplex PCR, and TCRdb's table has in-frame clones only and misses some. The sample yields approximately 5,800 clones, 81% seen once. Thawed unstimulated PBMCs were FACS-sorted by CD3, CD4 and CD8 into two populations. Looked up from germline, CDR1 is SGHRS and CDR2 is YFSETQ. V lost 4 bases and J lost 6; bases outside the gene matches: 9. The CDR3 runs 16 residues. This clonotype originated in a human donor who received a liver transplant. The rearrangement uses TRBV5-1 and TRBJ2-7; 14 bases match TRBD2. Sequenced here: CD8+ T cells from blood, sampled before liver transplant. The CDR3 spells CASSRGTSGRWGEQYF. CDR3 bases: TGCGCCAGCAGCCGGGGGACTAGCGGGAGATGGGGCGAGCAGTACTTC.